Listed below are T cell receptor beta chains from one sample, sequenced in a study of shared clonotypes between healthy human individuals. Generated by immunoSEQ multiplex PCR, the TCRdb table keeps only in-frame clones and is missing some. This table holds 950,000 to 1,300,000 clones, around 75% found once. The sample comprised memory CD4+ T cells sorted from blood. Source of these receptors: a man aged 18 to 29 in good health. Each CDR3 is given with its conserved first and last residue. Fields, in order: D gene, V gene, clone size, J gene, CDR3 protein, CDR3 DNA. D genes are given only for firm matches. Size tells how often a clone was seen (once, few, many) or the class of an expanded clone, and some rows leave it out.

TRBD1	TRBV5-1	-	TRBJ1-1	CASSPGTGRTEAFF	TGCGCCAGCAGCCCCGGGACAGGGCGTACCGAAGCTTTCTTT
-	TRBV11-2	-	TRBJ1-1	CASSPPGGNTEAFF	TGTGCCAGCAGCCCGCCGGGGGGGAACACTGAAGCTTTCTTT
-	TRBV5-1	-	TRBJ2-2	CASSFSRAYTGELFF	TGCGCCAGCAGCTTTAGTAGGGCTTACACCGGGGAGCTGTTTTTT
TRBD2	TRBV7-2	few	TRBJ2-7	CASSGLAGSAEQYF	TGTGCCAGCAGCGGACTAGCGGGGAGTGCCGAGCAGTACTTC
-	TRBV5-4	-	TRBJ2-6	CASRSTGANVLTF	TGTGCCAGCAGGTCTACTGGGGCCAACGTCCTGACTTTC
-	TRBV18	-	TRBJ2-7	CASSPTGSHEQYF	TGTGCCAGCTCACCTACCGGTTCCCACGAGCAGTACTTC
TRBD2	TRBV2	few	TRBJ2-2	CASKELAGDTGELFF	TGTGCCAGCAAGGAACTAGCGGGGGACACCGGGGAGCTGTTTTTT
TRBD1	TRBV10-3	-	TRBJ2-7	CAIGTGFEQYF	TGTGCCATCGGGACAGGGTTCGAGCAGTACTTC
TRBD2	TRBV5-1	-	TRBJ2-1	CASSLGLAVQIYNEQFF	TGCGCCAGCAGCTTGGGGCTAGCGGTCCAGATATACAATGAGCAGTTCTTC
-	TRBV6-1	many	TRBJ1-2	CASSGQNYGYTF	TGTGCCAGCAGCGGACAAAACTATGGCTACACCTTC
-	TRBV7-8	few	TRBJ1-1	CASDTGTQNTEAFF	TGTGCCAGCGATACCGGGACACAGAACACTGAAGCTTTCTTT
TRBD1	TRBV7-9	-	TRBJ2-1	CASSSTRQGVENEQFF	TGTGCCAGCAGCTCCACCAGACAGGGGGTCGAGAATGAGCAGTTCTTC
-	TRBV11-2	-	TRBJ1-4	CASSLVGGGPATNEKLFF	TGTGCCAGCAGCTTAGTAGGCGGCGGTCCTGCAACTAATGAAAAACTGTTTTTT
TRBD1	TRBV6-6	-	TRBJ2-7	CASSSGDRGIEQYF	TGTGCCAGCAGTTCGGGGGACAGGGGGATCGAGCAGTACTTC
-	TRBV4-1	many	TRBJ1-1	CASSQGQGYTEAFF	TGCGCCAGCAGCCAAGGGCAGGGTTACACTGAAGCTTTCTTT
TRBD1	TRBV6-1	few	TRBJ1-3	CASSGGTVGNTIYF	TGTGCCAGCAGTGGAGGGACAGTAGGAAACACCATATATTTT
-	TRBV7-2	-	TRBJ1-1	CASSLQMNTEAFF	TGTGCCAGCAGCTTACAAATGAACACTGAAGCTTTCTTT
-	TRBV27	-	TRBJ1-2	CASGGQGGSGGGSGYGYTF	TGTGCCAGCGGAGGCCAGGGAGGCTCCGGGGGGGGGTCAGGGTATGGCTACACCTTC
TRBD2	TRBV10-3	-	TRBJ2-1	CATAVAGGPYEQFF	TGTGCCACCGCGGTAGCGGGAGGGCCGTATGAGCAGTTCTTC
-	TRBV19	-	TRBJ1-6	CASNLERNNSPLHF	TGTGCCAGTAATCTAGAGAGAAATAATTCACCCCTCCACTTT
TRBD2	TRBV6-5	few	TRBJ2-1	CASSYLTSGGYNEQFF	TGTGCCAGCAGTTACCTGACTAGCGGGGGGTACAATGAGCAGTTCTTC
-	TRBV11-2	-	TRBJ2-2	CASFPTPGGSTGELFF	TGTGCCAGCTTTCCAACCCCAGGGGGGAGCACCGGGGAGCTGTTTTTT
-	TRBV5-1	-	TRBJ2-2	CASSLVGGGTGELFF	TGCGCCAGCAGCTTGGTTGGGGGAGGCACCGGGGAGCTGTTTTTT
-	TRBV11-2	-	TRBJ2-1	CASSSKMGGPLYEQFF	TGTGCCAGCAGCTCAAAAATGGGGGGGCCTTTATATGAGCAGTTCTTC
-	TRBV2	-	TRBJ1-3	CASGGDGGNTIYF	TGTGCCAGTGGAGGGGACGGGGGGAACACCATATATTTT
-	TRBV28	-	TRBJ1-4	CASRSGTRREKLFF	TGTGCCAGCAGGTCCGGGACTCGGAGGGAAAAACTGTTTTTT
-	TRBV25-1	-	TRBJ2-2	CASSDSGRGLFF	TGTGCCAGCAGTGATTCAGGCCGGGGGCTGTTTTTT
TRBD2	TRBV5-1	-	TRBJ2-3	CASNPLGGRASTDTQYF	TGCGCCAGCAACCCCTTGGGGGGGAGGGCCAGTACAGATACGCAGTATTTT
-	TRBV5-1	many	TRBJ2-7	CASSPGPSYEQYF	TGCGCCAGCAGCCCGGGACCTTCCTACGAGCAGTACTTC
-	TRBV14	-	TRBJ2-5	CASSLEGQTLQETQYF	TGTGCCAGCAGCCTAGAAGGTCAGACCCTCCAAGAGACCCAGTACTTC
-	TRBV5-4	-	TRBJ1-2	CASSLDRVGIGYTF	TGTGCCAGCAGCTTGGACAGGGTGGGAATCGGTTACACCTTC
TRBD1	TRBV5-5	-	TRBJ1-1	CASSFAGGTEAFF	TGTGCCAGCAGCTTTGCAGGGGGCACTGAAGCTTTCTTT
-	TRBV9	-	TRBJ1-2	CASSVAWGGNYGYTF	TGTGCCAGCAGCGTAGCCTGGGGGGGGAACTATGGCTACACCTTC
TRBD2	TRBV10-3	once	TRBJ2-3	CAISESGLAGGGDTQYF	TGTGCCATCAGTGAGTCCGGACTAGCGGGAGGGGGAGATACGCAGTATTTT
-	TRBV9	-	TRBJ1-1	CASSVGGENTEAFF	TGTGCCAGCAGCGTAGGTGGGGAGAACACTGAAGCTTTCTTT
-	TRBV5-4	-	TRBJ2-5	CASSSLGLTQETQYF	TGTGCCAGCAGCTCCCTAGGGCTCACCCAAGAGACCCAGTACTTC
-	TRBV7-3	many	TRBJ1-1	CASSFSGKEEAFF	TGTGCCAGCAGCTTTTCGGGAAAGGAGGAAGCTTTCTTT
TRBD2	TRBV2	-	TRBJ2-5	CASSGEGRDQETQYF	TGTGCCAGCAGTGGCGAAGGGAGGGATCAAGAGACCCAGTACTTC
TRBD2	TRBV5-1	-	TRBJ2-1	CASSLGLAGGLRDEQFF	TGCGCCAGCAGCTTGGGGCTAGCGGGAGGATTGAGGGATGAGCAGTTCTTC
-	TRBV11-2	-	TRBJ2-7	CASSLYYEQYF	TGTGCCAGCAGCCTCTACTACGAGCAGTACTTC
-	TRBV6-1	once	TRBJ1-4	CASSARQSTNEKLFF	TGTGCCAGCAGTGCTAGACAGTCAACTAATGAAAAACTGTTTTTT
TRBD1	TRBV19	-	TRBJ2-1	CASSGTGLDEQFF	TGTGCCAGTTCCGGGACAGGGTTGGATGAGCAGTTCTTC
-	TRBV6-1	-	TRBJ2-2	CASSEKLRRDGELFF	TGTGCCAGCAGTGAAAAGCTTCGAAGGGACGGGGAGCTGTTTTTT
-	TRBV5-4	-	TRBJ1-3	CASSLGGSGTSPNTIYF	TGTGCCAGCAGCTTGGGGGGCAGTGGAACTTCCCCGAACACCATATATTTT
-	TRBV11-2	-	TRBJ2-7	CASSLDQGGTYEQYF	TGTGCCAGCAGCTTAGATCAGGGGGGAACCTACGAGCAGTACTTC
TRBD1	TRBV30	-	TRBJ1-6	CAWAHGGTAYQGVNSPLHF	TGTGCCTGGGCCCACGGCGGGACAGCCTATCAGGGGGTTAATTCACCCCTCCACTTT
-	TRBV6-5	-	TRBJ2-5	CASSYRGAETQYF	TGTGCCAGCAGTTACAGGGGGGCAGAGACCCAGTACTTC
-	TRBV4-2	-	TRBJ2-2	CASSDPRAGTGELFF	TGTGCCAGCAGCGACCCCAGGGCGGGCACCGGGGAGCTGTTTTTT
-	TRBV28	few	TRBJ1-6	CASSLPGAKSPLHF	TGTGCCAGCAGTTTACCGGGGGCAAAGTCACCCCTCCACTTT
-	TRBV2	-	TRBJ2-1	CASSERARTGNEQFF	TGTGCCAGCAGTGAGAGGGCCCGGACGGGGAATGAGCAGTTCTTC
-	TRBV10-3	-	TRBJ1-2	CAIRGTGDYGYTF	TGTGCCATCAGGGGGACCGGAGACTATGGCTACACCTTC
-	TRBV5-8	-	TRBJ1-2	CASSPPGRYGYTF	TGTGCCAGCAGCCCCCCGGGACGCTATGGCTACACCTTC
TRBD1	TRBV18	-	TRBJ1-5	CASSPPGTGGTPNQPQHF	TGTGCCAGCTCACCCCCCGGGACAGGGGGGACCCCAAATCAGCCCCAGCATTTT
TRBD1	TRBV5-6	-	TRBJ2-2	CASSLSPGQSVKNTGELFF	TGTGCCAGCAGCTTAAGTCCGGGACAGAGCGTTAAAAACACCGGGGAGCTGTTTTTT